The entry below describes one T cell receptor beta chain. Germline-derived CDR1 and CDR2 are SGHDN and FVKESK. V lost 0 bases and J lost 10, with 10 bases in between. The CDR3 is made up of 13 amino acids. TCRdb recomputed calls from the 5' RACE reads with MiXCR, one row per CDR3 protein. The sample has about 700,000 distinct CDR3 sequences, around 8.6% seen once. This entry comes from a study of identical twins. These data also formed part of another study, on yellow fever vaccine responses in identical twins.

The V and J genes are TRBV14 and TRBJ2-1, with TRBD2 as a possible D gene (5 bases). Sample: PBMCs. This receptor was obtained from a woman between 18 and 29 years old in good health. The CDR3 DNA is TGTGCCAGCAGCCAAGATCTGCCGGGGGAGCAGTTCTTC. This codes for CASSQDLPGEQFF.